This T cell receptor beta chain derives from a study of cytomegalovirus exposure and HLA in healthy donors. As to this clone: Its antigen is not known.

The CDR3 has 16 amino acids. Looked up from germline, CDR1 is KGHSH and CDR2 is LQKENI. Trimming removed 1 base from V and 3 bases from J; junction bases left unmatched: 6. Samples came from healthy bone marrow donors. Overall study results and limits: Fewer N-insertions (relative to the roughly 720-donor mean) were reportedly seen in an Asian-associated ancestry cluster in a later analysis. About 180 TCR beta chains were listed as cytomegalovirus-associated. The classifier reportedly diagnosed cytomegalovirus status with high specificity and sensitivity.

Use of 60 Vbeta and 13 Jbeta primers characterized the PCR. Produced via immunoSEQ multiplex PCR; TCRdb's table is partial and in-frame only. Among about 110,000 clones, 82% were seen once, and the ten largest hold 2% to 3%. The chain uses TRBV18 and TRBJ1-2; 9 bases line up with TRBD1. This sequence was found in a man between 25 and 39 years old in good health and CMV-seropositive. The sample taken for sequencing was PBMCs. The CDR3 DNA reads as TGTGCCAGCTCACCACGACAGGGGGACGTTCACTATGGCTACACCTTC. Amino acids: CASSPRQGDVHYGYTF.